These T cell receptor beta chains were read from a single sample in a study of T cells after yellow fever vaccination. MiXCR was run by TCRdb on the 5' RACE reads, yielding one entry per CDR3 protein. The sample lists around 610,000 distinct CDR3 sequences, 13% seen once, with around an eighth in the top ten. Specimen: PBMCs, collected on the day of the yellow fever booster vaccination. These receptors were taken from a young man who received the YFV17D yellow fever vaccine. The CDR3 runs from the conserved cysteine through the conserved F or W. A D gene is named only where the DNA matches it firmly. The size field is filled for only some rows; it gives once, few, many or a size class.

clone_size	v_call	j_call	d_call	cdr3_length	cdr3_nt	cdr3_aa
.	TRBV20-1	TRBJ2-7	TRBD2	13	TGCAGTGCCCCGACTAGCGGCACCTACGAGCAGTACTTC	CSAPTSGTYEQYF
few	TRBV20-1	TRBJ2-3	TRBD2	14	TGCAGTGCTGTGACTAGCGGAGTCGGGGATACGCAGTATTTT	CSAVTSGVGDTQYF
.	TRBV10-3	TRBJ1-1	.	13	TGTGCCATCAGTGATCGAGAGAACACTGAAGCTTTCTTT	CAISDRENTEAFF
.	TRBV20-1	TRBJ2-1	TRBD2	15	TGCAGTGCTAGAGAAGTGGCGGGAGGGTGGGATGAGCAGTTCTTC	CSAREVAGGWDEQFF
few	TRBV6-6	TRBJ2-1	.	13	TGTGCCAGCAGCGGGCTAGGGGAGAATGAGCAGTTCTTC	CASSGLGENEQFF
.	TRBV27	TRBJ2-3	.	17	TGTGCCAGCAGTTTAGATGTGACTAGGTGGTCCACAGATACGCAGTATTTT	CASSLDVTRWSTDTQYF
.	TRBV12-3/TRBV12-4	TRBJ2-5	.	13	TGTGCCAGCAACATTGCGCGGGAAGAGACCCAGTACTTC	CASNIAREETQYF
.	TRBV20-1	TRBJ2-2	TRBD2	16	TGCAGTGCTAAGTTTACCGCGGGAGTAAGGACCGGGGAGCTGTTTTTT	CSAKFTAGVRTGELFF
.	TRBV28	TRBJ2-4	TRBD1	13	TGTGCCAGCCGACAGGGGGCCAAAAACATTCAGTACTTC	CASRQGAKNIQYF
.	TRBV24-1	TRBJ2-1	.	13	TGTGCCACCAGTGATTTTCTAGGGCTTGAGCAGTTCTTC	CATSDFLGLEQFF
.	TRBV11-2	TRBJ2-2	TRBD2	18	TGTGCCAGCAGCTTGGGGGGGCTAGCGGGAGTTGTTACCGGGGAGCTGTTTTTT	CASSLGGLAGVVTGELFF
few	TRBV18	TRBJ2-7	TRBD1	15	TGTGCCAGCTCACCACAAACAGGGGTCCGCTACGAGCAGTACTTC	CASSPQTGVRYEQYF
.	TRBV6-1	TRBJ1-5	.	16	TGTGCCAGCAGCCCAACTTCTGGTTTACGGAATCAGCCCCAGCATTTT	CASSPTSGLRNQPQHF
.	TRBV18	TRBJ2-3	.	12	TGTGCCAGCTCACCAGTCTCGGATACGCAGTATTTT	CASSPVSDTQYF
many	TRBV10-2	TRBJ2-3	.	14	TGCGCCAGCAGCGGGGACCGACCGTGGGATACGCAGTATTTT	CASSGDRPWDTQYF
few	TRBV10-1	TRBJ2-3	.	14	TGCGCCAGCAGTGAGTCGGAACTTCAAGATACGCAGTATTTT	CASSESELQDTQYF
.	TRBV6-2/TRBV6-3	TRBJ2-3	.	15	TGTGCCAGCAGCCCCTACCGGACCTACACAGATACGCAGTATTTT	CASSPYRTYTDTQYF
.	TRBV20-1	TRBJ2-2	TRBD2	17	TGCAGTGCTAGAGATCTCCGGACTAGCTCGAACACCGGGGAGCTGTTTTTT	CSARDLRTSSNTGELFF
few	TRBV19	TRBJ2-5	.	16	TGTGCCAGTAGGCCAGCAGTCCGGGAGAGAGGGGAGACCCAGTACTTC	CASRPAVRERGETQYF
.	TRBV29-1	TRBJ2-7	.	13	TGCAGCGTTTTCGCCAGGGAATCCTACGAGCAGTACTTC	CSVFARESYEQYF
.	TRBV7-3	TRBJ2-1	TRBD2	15	TGTGCCAGCAGCCCTAGCGGGAGGGTGACAAATGAGCAGTTCTTC	CASSPSGRVTNEQFF
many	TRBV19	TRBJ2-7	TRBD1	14	TGTGCCAGTAGCACCGGGACAGGACCTTATGAGCAGTACTTC	CASSTGTGPYEQYF
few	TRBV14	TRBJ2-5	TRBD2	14	TGTGCCAGCAGCCAAGGATCGGCGGGAGGGACCCAGTACTTC	CASSQGSAGGTQYF
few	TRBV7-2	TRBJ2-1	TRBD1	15	TGTGCCAGCAGCTTATTGGGGACAGCCCTCAATGAGCAGTTCTTC	CASSLLGTALNEQFF
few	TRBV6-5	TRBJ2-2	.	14	TGTGCCAGCAGTTACTTCCAGGGTGCCGGGGAGCTGTTTTTT	CASSYFQGAGELFF